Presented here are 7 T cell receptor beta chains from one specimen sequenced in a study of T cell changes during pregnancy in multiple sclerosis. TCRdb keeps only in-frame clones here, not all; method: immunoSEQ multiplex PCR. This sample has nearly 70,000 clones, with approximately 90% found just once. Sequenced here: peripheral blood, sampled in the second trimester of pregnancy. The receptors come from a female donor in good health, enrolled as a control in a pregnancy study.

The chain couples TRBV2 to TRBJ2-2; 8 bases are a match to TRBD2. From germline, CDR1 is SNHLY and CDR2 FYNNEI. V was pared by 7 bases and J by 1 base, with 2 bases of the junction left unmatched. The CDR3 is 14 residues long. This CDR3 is CASKTSGNTGELFF. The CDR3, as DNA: TGTGCCAGCAAAACTAGCGGGAACACCGGGGAGCTGTTTTTT.

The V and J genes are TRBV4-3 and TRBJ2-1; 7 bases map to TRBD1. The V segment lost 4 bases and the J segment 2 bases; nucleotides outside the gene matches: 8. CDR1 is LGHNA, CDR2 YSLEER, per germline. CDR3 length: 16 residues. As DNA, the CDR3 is TGCGCCAGCAGCCGGGTCATCGGGACAGCCTACAATGAGCAGTTCTTC. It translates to CASSRVIGTAYNEQFF.

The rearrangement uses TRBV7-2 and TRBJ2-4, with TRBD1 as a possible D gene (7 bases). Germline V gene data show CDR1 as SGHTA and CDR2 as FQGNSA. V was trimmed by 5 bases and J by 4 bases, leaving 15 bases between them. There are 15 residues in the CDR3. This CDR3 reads CASSMGGQKKNIQYF. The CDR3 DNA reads TGTGCCAGCAGCATGGGGGGACAGAAAAAAAACATTCAGTACTTC.

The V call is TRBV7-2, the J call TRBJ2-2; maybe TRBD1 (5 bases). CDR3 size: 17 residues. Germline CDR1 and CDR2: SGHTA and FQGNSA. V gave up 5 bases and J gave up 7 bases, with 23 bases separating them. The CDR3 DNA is TGTGCCAGCAGCCGACTCCTTGAGGTGTCTAGGGGCGGGGAGCTGTTTTTT. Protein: CASSRLLEVSRGGELFF. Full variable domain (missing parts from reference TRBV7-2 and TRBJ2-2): GAGVSQSPSNKVTEKGKDVELRCDPISGHTALYWYRQSLGQGLEFLIYFQGNSAPDKSGLPSDRFSAERTGGSVSTLTIQRTQQEDSAVYLCASSRLLEVSRGGELFFGEGSRLTVL.

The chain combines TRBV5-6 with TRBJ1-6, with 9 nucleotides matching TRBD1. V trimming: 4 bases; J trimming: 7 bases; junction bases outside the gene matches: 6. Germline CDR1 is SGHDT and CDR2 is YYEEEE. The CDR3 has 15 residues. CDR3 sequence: CASSPRQGGNSPLHF. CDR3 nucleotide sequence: TGTGCCAGCAGCCCCCGACAGGGGGGAAATTCACCCCTCCACTTT.

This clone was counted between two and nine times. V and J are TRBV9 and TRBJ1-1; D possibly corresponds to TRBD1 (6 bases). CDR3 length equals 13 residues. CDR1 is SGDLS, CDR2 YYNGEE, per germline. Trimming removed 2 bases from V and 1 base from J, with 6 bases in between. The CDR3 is CASSVDRNTEAFF. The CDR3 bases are TGTGCCAGCAGCGTGGACAGGAACACTGAAGCTTTCTTT. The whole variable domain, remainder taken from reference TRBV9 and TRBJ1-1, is DSGVTQTPKHLITATGQRVTLRCSPRSGDLSVYWYQQSLDQGLQFLIQYYNGEERAKGNILERFSAQQFPDLHSELNLSSLELGDSALYFCASSVDRNTEAFFGQGTRLTVV.

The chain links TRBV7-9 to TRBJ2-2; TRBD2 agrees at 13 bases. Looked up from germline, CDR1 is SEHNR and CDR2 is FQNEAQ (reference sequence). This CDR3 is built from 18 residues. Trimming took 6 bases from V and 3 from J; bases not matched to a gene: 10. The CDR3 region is CASRPRLAGGKYTGELFF. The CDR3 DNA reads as TGTGCCAGCAGACCCAGACTAGCGGGGGGCAAATACACCGGGGAGCTGTTTTTT.